These T cell receptor beta chains were read from a single sample in a study of vaccination effects on CD4 cells after COVID-19. For these TCRs, the target antigens are not known. This table comes from immunoSEQ multiplex PCR, and its TCRdb copy is limited to in-frame clones, with some not included. This sample has 45,000 to 55,000 clones, with about 70% found just once. The sample consisted of CD4+ T cells from PBMCs cultured without peptide, taken after COVID-19 vaccination. All receptors come from a human donor who received a COVID-19 vaccine. Each CDR3 is given with its conserved first and last residue. The D gene is left open where the match is weak. A clone size is listed for some rows: how often the clone was seen (once, few, many), or a class if it is expanded.

j_call	d_call	clone_size	v_call	cdr3_aa	cdr3_nt
TRBJ2-1	NA	once	TRBV24-1	CATSAAAGSSSPRGEQFF	TGTGCCACCAGTGCTGCTGCAGGGTCGTCATCCCCCAGGGGTGAGCAGTTCTTC
TRBJ2-2	NA	NA	TRBV21-1	CASRFYTGELFF	TGTGCCAGCAGGTTCTACACCGGGGAGCTGTTTTTT
TRBJ2-3	NA	NA	TRBV4-1	CASSQPGLNLRVARTDTQYF	TGCGCCAGCAGCCAACCGGGACTTAATCTTCGGGTCGCTCGCACAGATACGCAGTATTTT
TRBJ1-5	TRBD1	few	TRBV6-9	CASNPGTGEVSNQPQHF	TGTGCCAGCAATCCGGGGACAGGGGAGGTAAGCAATCAGCCCCAGCATTTT
TRBJ1-1	TRBD1	NA	TRBV29-1	CSVAGQGNTEAFF	TGCAGCGTCGCGGGACAGGGGAACACTGAAGCTTTCTTT
TRBJ1-5	NA	NA	TRBV12-3/TRBV12-4	CASSLAENQPQHF	TGTGCCAGCAGTTTAGCCGAAAATCAGCCCCAGCATTTT
TRBJ2-7	NA	NA	TRBV6-5	CASSYEAGTPYEQYF	TGTGCCAGCAGTTACGAGGCAGGAACGCCCTACGAGCAGTACTTC
TRBJ2-3	TRBD2	NA	TRBV4-2	CASSQVSSGRGGDTQYF	TGTGCCAGCAGCCAAGTTTCTAGCGGGAGAGGGGGAGATACGCAGTATTTT
TRBJ1-6	NA	few	TRBV7-9	CASSSLEGVNSPLHF	TGTGCCAGCAGCTCCCTGGAGGGTGTTAATTCACCCCTCCACTTT
TRBJ1-1	NA	NA	TRBV5-1	CASSLEALLTEAFF	TGCGCCAGCAGCTTGGAGGCTCTCTTGACTGAAGCTTTCTTT
TRBJ2-1	NA	few	TRBV6-5	CASSYTKKWVRVTEFF	TGTGCCAGCAGTTATACAAAAAAGTGGGTTCGGGTTACCGAGTTCTTC
TRBJ2-2	NA	NA	TRBV20-1	CSASGQTSTGELFF	TGCAGTGCCAGTGGGCAGACCTCCACCGGGGAGCTGTTTTTT
TRBJ2-1	NA	NA	TRBV12-3/TRBV12-4	CASSFSLPNEQFF	TGTGCCAGCAGTTTTAGCCTACCCAATGAGCAGTTCTTC
TRBJ2-3	TRBD2	once	TRBV30	CAWQRGGFTDTQYF	TGTGCCTGGCAGCGGGGGGGTTTCACAGATACGCAGTATTTT
TRBJ1-2	TRBD1	NA	TRBV5-1	CASSLNEGAHGYTF	TGCGCCAGCAGCTTGAACGAGGGGGCCCACGGCTACACCTTC
TRBJ1-2	TRBD1	NA	TRBV6-1	CASSEAVPGQAGGYTF	TGTGCCAGCAGTGAAGCAGTACCGGGACAGGCTGGTGGCTACACCTTC
TRBJ2-7	NA	NA	TRBV4-1	CASSQGPGERGAYEQYF	TGCGCCAGCAGCCAAGGCCCTGGGGAGAGGGGAGCCTACGAGCAGTACTTC
TRBJ2-5	TRBD2	NA	TRBV2	CASSDLRGGLETQYF	TGTGCCAGCAGTGATCTGCGGGGGGGCCTGGAGACCCAGTACTTC
TRBJ2-1	TRBD2	NA	TRBV5-1	CASSRASGGVEQFF	TGCGCCAGCAGTCGGGCTAGCGGGGGGGTGGAGCAGTTCTTC
TRBJ2-3	NA	once	TRBV6-5	CASSPKVVGTDTQYF	TGTGCCAGCAGTCCAAAAGTTGTGGGCACAGATACGCAGTATTTT
TRBJ2-5	NA	NA	TRBV6-5	CASSLFPQYF	TGTGCCAGCAGCCTCTTTCCCCAGTACTTC
TRBJ2-7	TRBD2	NA	TRBV10-2	CASSTSGKGEQYF	TGCGCCAGCTCGACTAGCGGGAAAGGTGAGCAGTACTTC
TRBJ1-3	TRBD1	few	TRBV5-1	CASSRGTAGNTIYF	TGCGCCAGCAGCCGAGGGACAGCTGGAAACACCATATATTTT
TRBJ2-5	TRBD2	NA	TRBV2	CASSDRLAEEETQYF	TGTGCCAGCAGTGACCGGCTAGCGGAGGAAGAGACCCAGTACTTC
TRBJ2-7	NA	NA	TRBV2	CASSLSTAEQYF	TGTGCCAGCAGTCTGTCGACCGCCGAGCAGTACTTC